This TCR beta chain was recovered during a study of blood T cells in healthy people across ages. The second PCR ran roughly 6 to 11 cycles with a sample-barcoded 5' primer and J-beta primers. TCRdb reprocessed the 5' RACE reads via MiXCR and lists one record per CDR3 protein. The sample lists about 1.4 million distinct CDR3 sequences, roughly 60% occurring once. In regard to this clonotype: No antigen is known for it.

Study-level findings and limits: A greater number of naive CD4+ cells and higher diversity distinguished long-lived donors from aged donors. As naive T cell percentage varied, TCR beta diversity correlated strongly with it.

Germline CDR1 reads ENHRY; CDR2 reads SYGVKD. Trimming cost V 6 bases and J 9 bases, with 20 bases left between them. The CDR3 has 14 amino acids. Researchers collected 7.5 to 10 milliliters of peripheral blood from every single donor. Total RNA extracted from each sample amounted to at least 6 micrograms. This clonotype was obtained from a man younger than 35 in good health. The chain employs TRBV10-3 and TRBJ1-2, with D perhaps TRBD1 (6 bases). Material: blood. The CDR3 protein is CAISLGQRLSRYTF. The CDR3 DNA sequence: TGTGCCATCAGCCTTGGACAGAGACTTTCCCGCTACACCTTC.